The clone carrying this TCR beta chain occurred a few times. This CDR3 contains 17 residues. The germline gives CDR1 MNHNS, CDR2 SASEGT. With 4 bases clipped from V and 2 bases from J, the junction kept 7 bases outside the gene matches. One entry per CDR3 protein results from TCRdb running MiXCR on the 5' RACE reads. The repertoire holds approximately 500,000 distinct CDR3 sequences, with nearly 25% as singletons. This entry comes from a study of T-cell memory formation after mild COVID-19. The genes are TRBV6-1 and TRBJ2-7, with 14 bases matching TRBD2. The sequenced sample was PBMCs or a T cell subset sorted from them (not recorded which). The source of this sequence is an adult woman who had mild COVID-19 (a few samples of this study predate the infection). Cell type and time point are not known. The CDR3 coding sequence is TGTGCCAGCAGTGCGGGGACTAGCGGGGGCCTTACCTACGAGCAGTACTTC. Its translation: CASSAGTSGGLTYEQYF.